The 19 T cell receptor beta chains listed next were all sequenced from one sample in a study of molecular identifiers for immune sequencing clone quantification. TCRdb independently ran MiXCR on the PCR reads; one entry per CDR3 protein. The repertoire holds 100,000 or so distinct CDR3 sequences, 35% to 40% seen once, with around 3.9% in the top ten. The sequenced material came from naive CD8+ T cells from blood, with Jurkat cell RNA spiked in. The sample's subset: FACS-sorted CD8+CD4-CCR7+CD45RA+ naive T cells. These receptors came from a human donor in good health. Some libraries in this study had Jurkat cell RNA spiked in.

As to this clonotype: One end of the junction fails to match germline, which may point to a read error. The rearrangement links TRBV6-6 to TRBJ1-6, with D unclear. CDR1 is MNHNY and CDR2 is SVGAGI in the germline V gene (reference sequence). CDR3 length equals 13 residues. The CDR3 sequence: CASSEEGNSPLYF. The CDR3 nucleotides read TGTGCCAGCAGTGAGGAGGGAAATTCGCCCCTCTACTTT.

The genes are TRBV4-3 and TRBJ2-2; tentative D call: TRBD1 (5 bases). Per the germline V gene, CDR1 is LGHNA and CDR2 is YSLEER. The CDR3 consists of 18 residues. The V and J ends lost 4 bases and 0 bases respectively, with 18 bases between them. CDR3 in DNA: TGCGCCAGCAGCCGAGAAGTAATAAGGGGCGCGAACACCGGGGAGCTGTTTTTT. This sequence encodes CASSREVIRGANTGELFF.

Comments on this clonotype: One end of the junction fails to match germline, which may point to a read error. This CDR3 reads CASSPTGGATGELLF. DNA for the CDR3: TGTGCCAGCAGCCCCACAGGGGGCGCCACCGGGGAGCTGTTATTT. The J gene is TRBJ2-2, the V gene TRBV7-3; 9 bases are a match to TRBD1. This CDR3 contains 15 residues. Per the germline V gene, CDR1 is SGHTA and CDR2 is FQGTGA.

Only a few counts were recorded for this clonotype. The V gene is TRBV9, the J gene TRBJ1-6; 7 bases are a match to TRBD1. The CDR3 is 17 residues long. The V gene's germline CDR1 is SGDLS and CDR2 YYNGEE. The trim removed 0 bases at V and 0 bases at J, leaving 3 bases unmatched. The CDR3 sequence: CASSVEGDSSYNSPLHF. As DNA, the CDR3 is TGTGCCAGCAGCGTAGAGGGGGACAGCTCCTATAATTCACCCCTCCACTTT.

DNA of the CDR3: TGTGCCAGCAGTCTACTATTAAGCGGGAGGGCCAGAGATACGCAGTATTTT. The encoded protein is CASSLLLSGRARDTQYF. The chain is built from TRBV7-2 and TRBJ2-3; 10 positions match TRBD2. V was pared by 6 bases and J by 5 bases, with 14 bases of the junction left unmatched. Per germline, CDR1 SGHTA and CDR2 FQGNSA. This CDR3 region has 17 residues.

V is TRBV13 and J is TRBJ2-7, with a possible D match to TRBD2 (5 bases). Germline V gene data show CDR1 as PRHDT and CDR2 as FYEKMQ (reference sequence). Trimming pared 5 bases from V and 5 bases from J, leaving 22 bases between. The CDR3 spans 16 residues. The CDR3 DNA reads as TGTGCCAGCAGCCTAGCCGCGGACCCCGGCGTCCACGAGCAGTACTTC. This translates into CASSLAADPGVHEQYF.

The chain joins TRBV7-2 to TRBJ2-7; 8 positions match TRBD2. This CDR3 is 15 amino acids long. Germline V gives CDR1 SGHTA, CDR2 FQGNSA. V lost 3 bases, J lost 4 bases, and 8 bases stayed unmatched. CDR3 loop: CASSFLGGGNYEQYF. Here the CDR3 DNA reads TGTGCCAGCAGCTTTTTGGGCGGGGGGAATTACGAGCAGTACTTC.

The V call is TRBV3-1, the J call TRBJ2-5; no clear D. CDR1 and CDR2 from the germline V gene are LGHDT and YNNKEL (reference sequence). This CDR3 region has 15 residues. V lost 0 bases and J 0 bases, leaving 8 bases between the germline ends. The CDR3 protein is CASSQEADYQETQYF. The CDR3 nucleotides read TGTGCCAGCAGCCAAGAAGCAGATTACCAAGAGACCCAGTACTTC.

This clonotype was picked up a small number of times. This CDR3 is CASSTTGGEQYF. The CDR3 DNA is TGTGCCAGCAGTACGACAGGGGGGGAGCAGTACTTC. The chain is built from TRBV28 and TRBJ2-7, with TRBD1 matching 9 bases. This CDR3 region has 12 residues. With V trimmed by 5 bases and J by 7 bases, 3 bases remained unmatched. Per germline, CDR1 MDHEN and CDR2 SYDVKM.

Comment on this clonotype: At one end the junction does not follow the germline gene, possibly because of a read error. This rearrangement joins TRBV7-6 to TRBJ2-3, with D maybe TRBD2 (7 bases). This CDR3 is built from 16 residues. The V gene's germline CDR1 is SGHVS and CDR2 FNYEAQ. The CDR3 DNA reads as TGTGCCAGCACCCGCAGCGGGGCGGGGGCCACAGATACGCTGTATTTT. Translated: CASTRSGAGATDTLYF. Variable domain in full (rest from reference TRBV7-6 and TRBJ2-3): GAGVSQSPRYKVTKRGQDVALRCDPISGHVSLYWYRQALGQGPEFLTYFNYEAQQDKSGLPNDRFSAERPEGSISTLTIQRTEQRDSAMYRCASTRSGAGATDTLYFGPGTRLTVL.

V is TRBV4-3 and J is TRBJ2-2; 10 bases are a match to TRBD1. In germline, CDR1 is LGHNA, CDR2 YSLEER. V shed 1 base, J shed 6 bases, and the junction held 8 bases outside the gene matches. The CDR3 has 17 amino acids. The CDR3 nucleotides are TGCGCCAGCAGCCAAGTATGGGGACAGGGGAAAGCCGGGGAGCTGTTTTTT. Protein: CASSQVWGQGKAGELFF.

Note on this clonotype: This likely comes from a read error, as the CDR3 has no conserved phenylalanine or tryptophan at its end. The J gene is TRBJ1-1, the V gene TRBV6-2 or TRBV6-3; no clear D. The CDR3 covers 13 residues. V was clipped by 0 bases and J by 10 bases, with 12 bases between them. Germline lookup yields CDR1 MNHEY and CDR2 SVGEGT. For the CDR3, the DNA is TGTGCCAGCAGTTACTCGGGCCGCGCTGGAGCTTTCTCT. Its protein is CASSYSGRAGAFS.

This clonotype was seen more than once but under ten times. The J gene is TRBJ2-2, the V gene TRBV7-6; tentative D call: TRBD1 (5 bases). The CDR3 is made up of 16 amino acids. In germline, CDR1 is SGHVS, CDR2 FNYEAQ. The V and J ends lost 0 bases and 4 bases respectively, with 12 bases between them. The CDR3 protein is CASSLAAGSGTGELFF. The CDR3 DNA is TGTGCCAGCAGCTTAGCCGCAGGGTCAGGCACCGGGGAGCTGTTTTTT. The full variable domain, with the rest looked up from reference TRBV7-6 and TRBJ2-2, is GAGVSQSPRYKVTKRGQDVALRCDPISGHVSLYWYRQALGQGPEFLTYFNYEAQQDKSGLPNDRFSAERPEGSISTLTIQRTEQRDSAMYRCASSLAAGSGTGELFFGEGSRLTVL.

This clonotype was counted ten times or more. V is TRBV4-1 and J is TRBJ2-4; D is ambiguous. Germline CDR1 and CDR2: MGHRA and YSYEKL. V lost 3 bases to trimming and J lost 0 bases, with 6 bases between them. This CDR3 spans 14 amino acids. The CDR3 DNA is TGCGCCAGCAGCCAGGGCAGAGCCAAAAACATTCAGTACTTC. Protein: CASSQGRAKNIQYF.

The chain couples TRBV7-9 to TRBJ2-7; a weak D match, TRBD2 (6 bases). The CDR3 is 16 amino acids. V was trimmed by 2 bases and J by 4 bases, leaving 18 bases between them. Germline CDR1 and CDR2: SEHNR and FQNEAQ (reference sequence). The CDR3 DNA sequence: TGTGCCAGCAGCTTACCAACCCAGGGTGGAGGGTACGAGCAGTACTTC. It is translated as CASSLPTQGGGYEQYF.

V gene TRBV9 combines with J gene TRBJ2-2, with D maybe TRBD2 (5 bases). The CDR3 is 14 residues long. CDR1 is SGDLS, CDR2 YYNGEE, per germline. V shed 3 bases and J shed 5 bases, with 11 bases lying between them. CDR3 DNA: TGTGCCAGCAGCGACCCACTAGAAACCGGGGAGCTGTTTTTT. This translates into CASSDPLETGELFF.

Points on this clonotype: It may be a read error: a sequence one base away is much more abundant. The rearrangement joins TRBV7-2 to TRBJ1-1; D unclear. Looked up from germline, CDR1 is SGHTA and CDR2 is FQGNSA. V lost 5 bases, J lost 2 bases, and 9 bases lay in between. The CDR3 totals 13 residues. The CDR3 region has the DNA TGTGCCAGCAGCATAGGTTTCAACACTGAAGCTTTCTTT. This gives the protein CASSIGFNTEAFF.

The chain joins TRBV4-3 to TRBJ2-7; 7 nucleotides align to TRBD2. CDR3 length: 13 amino acids. CDR1 is LGHNA and CDR2 is YSLEER in the germline V gene. Trimming took 8 bases from V and 2 from J; bases not matched to a gene: 6. CDR3 in DNA: TGCGCCAGCGCCCCGGGACTAACCTACGAGCAGTACTTC. Its protein is CASAPGLTYEQYF.

The chain employs TRBV9 and TRBJ2-7; D may be TRBD1 (5 bases). Germline assignment: CDR1 SGDLS and CDR2 YYNGEE. The CDR3 extends over 14 amino acids. V was shortened by 4 bases and J by 6 bases, with 17 bases between the two germline ends. The CDR3 DNA sequence: TGTGCCAGCAGCCCAAGGGAAGGGGCGCCCGAGCAGTACTTC. It yields the protein CASSPREGAPEQYF.